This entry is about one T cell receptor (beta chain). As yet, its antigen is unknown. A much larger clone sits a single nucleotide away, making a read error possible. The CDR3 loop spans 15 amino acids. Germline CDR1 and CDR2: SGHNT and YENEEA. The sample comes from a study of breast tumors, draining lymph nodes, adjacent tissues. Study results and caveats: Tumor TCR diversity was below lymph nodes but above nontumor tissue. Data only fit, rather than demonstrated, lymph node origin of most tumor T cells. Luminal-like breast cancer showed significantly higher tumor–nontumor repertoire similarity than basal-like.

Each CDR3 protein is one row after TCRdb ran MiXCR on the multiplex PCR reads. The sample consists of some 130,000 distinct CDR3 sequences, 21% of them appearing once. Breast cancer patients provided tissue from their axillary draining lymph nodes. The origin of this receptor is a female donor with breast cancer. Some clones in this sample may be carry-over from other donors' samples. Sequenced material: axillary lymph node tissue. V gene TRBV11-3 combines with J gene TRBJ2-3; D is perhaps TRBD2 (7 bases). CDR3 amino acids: CACSLGGGAADTQYF. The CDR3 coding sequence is TGTGCCTGCAGCTTAGGTGGGGGGGCCGCAGATACGCAGTATTTT.